This TCR beta chain was obtained from a study of blood T cells in healthy people across ages. Study observations and caveats: Comparison with aged donors showed that long-lived donors had more naive CD4+ cells and higher diversity. Because sorting was not performed, PBMCs prevented conclusive naive versus antigen-experienced comparison.

A second roughly 7 to 11 cycle PCR used barcoded and J-beta primers. TCRdb reprocessed the 5' RACE reads with MiXCR, giving one entry per CDR3 protein. Of 750,000 to 950,000 distinct CDR3 sequences listed, about 55% are singletons. This clonotype has just one count. The target antigen is unknown. Ten milliliters of peripheral blood were drawn from each donor into EDTA-treated tubes. The origin of this receptor is a man older than 75 in good health. Sequenced sample: blood.

The CDR3: CASSVGTSGRQETQYF. CDR3 DNA sequence: TGCGCCAGCAGCGTCGGGACTAGCGGGAGACAAGAGACCCAGTACTTC. V and J are TRBV5-1 and TRBJ2-5; TRBD2 matches 14 bases. CDR3 length equals 16 residues. Germline CDR1 reads SGHRS; CDR2 reads YFSETQ. The ends lost 4 bases at V and 2 bases at J; junction bases unmatched: 4.